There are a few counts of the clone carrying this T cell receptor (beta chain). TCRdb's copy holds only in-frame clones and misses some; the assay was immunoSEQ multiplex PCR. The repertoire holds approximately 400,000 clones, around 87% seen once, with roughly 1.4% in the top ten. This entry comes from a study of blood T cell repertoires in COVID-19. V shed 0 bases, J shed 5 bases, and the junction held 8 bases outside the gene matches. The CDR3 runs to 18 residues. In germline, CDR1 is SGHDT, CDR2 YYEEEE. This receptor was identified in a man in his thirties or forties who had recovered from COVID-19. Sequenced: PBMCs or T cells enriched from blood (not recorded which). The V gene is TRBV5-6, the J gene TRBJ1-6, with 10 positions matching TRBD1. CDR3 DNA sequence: TGTGCCAGCAGCTTGGAGGGACAGGGGACCCCAAATAATTCACCCCTCCACTTT. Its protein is CASSLEGQGTPNNSPLHF.